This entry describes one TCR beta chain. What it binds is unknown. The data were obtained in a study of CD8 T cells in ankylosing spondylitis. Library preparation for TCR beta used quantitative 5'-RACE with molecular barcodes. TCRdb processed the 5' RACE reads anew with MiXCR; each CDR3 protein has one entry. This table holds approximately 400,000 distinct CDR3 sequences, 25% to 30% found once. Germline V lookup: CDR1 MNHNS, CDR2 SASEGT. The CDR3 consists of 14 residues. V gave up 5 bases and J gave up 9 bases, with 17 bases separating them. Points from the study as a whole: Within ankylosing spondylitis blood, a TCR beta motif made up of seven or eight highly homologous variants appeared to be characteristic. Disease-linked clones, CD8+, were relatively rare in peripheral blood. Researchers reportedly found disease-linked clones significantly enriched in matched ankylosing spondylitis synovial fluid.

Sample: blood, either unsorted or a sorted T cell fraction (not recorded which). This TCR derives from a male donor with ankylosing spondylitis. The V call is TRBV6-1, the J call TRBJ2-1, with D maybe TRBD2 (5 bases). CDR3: CASSTISLGSEQFF. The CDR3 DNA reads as TGTGCCAGCAGTACCATCTCCCTAGGGAGTGAGCAGTTCTTC.